The source of this TCR beta chain is a study of T cells in Graves' hyperthyroidism and ophthalmopathy. With respect to this clonotype: Its antigen remains unknown.

What was amplified from RNA transcripts were TCR beta CDR3 regions. Primed by the HTBI set, a first-round RT-PCR was run on the TCR CDR3. In TCRdb, the multiplex PCR reads were re-called with MiXCR into one record per CDR3 protein. Of about 260,000 distinct CDR3 sequences in the sample, less than 30% were seen once. Study-wide points: The majority of expanded thyroid clonotypes above 0.001 also appeared in blood.

CDR3 length: 13 amino acids. Trimming took 8 bases from V and 8 from J; bases not matched to a gene: 5. The germline gives CDR1 MNHNS, CDR2 SASEGT. Patients showing uncontrolled infection, other autoimmune disease, pregnancy or lactation were ineligible. Used for diagnoses were clinical symptoms, serum thyroxine and TRAb, thyroid ultrasound and orbital computed tomography. Blood was drawn at first hyperthyroidism diagnosis, before any ophthalmopathy symptoms. This chain joins TRBV6-1 and TRBJ2-4; TRBD1 matches at 11 bases. The material sequenced was blood. This clonotype originated in a man in his forties or fifties with Graves' hyperthyroidism that later progressed to Graves' ophthalmopathy. CDR3 sequence reads: CASARTGGDIQYF. CDR3 nucleotide sequence: TGTGCCAGCGCCCGGACAGGGGGCGACATTCAGTACTTC.